The present T cell receptor beta chain was sequenced within a study of blood T cell repertoires in COVID-19 (dated by TCRdb to 2019 to 2021). Describing the broader study: The collaborator samples originated in the United States, Italy and Spain and spanned the acute and convalescent phases of COVID-19. The material from the prospective study consisted of cDNA or gDNA derived from T cells, B-cell-depleted T cells, or PBMCs. HLA class I and class II types, where available, came from metadata supplied by the sample provider rather than from assay-based typing. Deeply sampled blood TCRbeta repertoires from subjects exposed to, actively infected with, or recovered from COVID-19 were included in the dataset. A de-identified subject ID, COVID-19 status, age in years and sex were almost always included in the sample metadata. Samples came from the ongoing ImmuneRACE study (first 160 participants) plus 1,254 subjects from 6 global collaborators. The repertoires were made available in a free public database intended to serve as a resource for research on the immune response to SARS-CoV-2.

V has 0 bases trimmed and J has 2 bases trimmed; junction bases matching no gene number 5. The germline V gene supplies CDR1 KGHSH and CDR2 LQKENI. The CDR3, cysteine through phenylalanine, is 16 amino acids long. The sequence is cut down to CDR3 DNA, 48 bases in frame from base 1. Participants in the prospective study were aged roughly 18 to 100 years, lived in under 30 United States geographic areas, and enrolled through a virtual design. In the prospective study, participants were assigned to cohorts based on the clinical history participants reported in a screening survey and a study questionnaire. For ImmuneRACE Cohort 3, a participant was defined as recovered based on two consecutive negative NP/OP PCR tests, clearance by a healthcare professional, or resolution of symptoms. Mobile phlebotomists in the prospective study collected whole blood, serum and a nasopharyngeal or oropharyngeal swab from every participant. Over a roughly 2-month period, participants in the prospective study had the option of providing additional blood draws and questionnaires. Blood samples from the prospective study were shipped frozen or at room temperature prior to DNA extraction.

Summary of the overall study and its limitations: The quantity of clinical and demographic metadata differed by source and by participant and was supplied without curation.

With regard to this clone: The clone's antigen remains unknown. No much larger clonotype is one base removed from it; base qualities were not supplied.

TCRbeta CDR3 regions were amplified from genomic DNA by means of the immunoSEQ Assay, a bias-controlled multiplex PCR. In the source study's methods: The number of nucleated cells in each sample was estimated from the amplification of reference gene primers within the assay. To quantify the absolute abundance of each unique TCRbeta CDR3 rearrangement, sequence reads were collapsed and filtered. Productive Simpson clonality was computed per sample as the square root of Simpson's diversity index over productive rearrangements. TCRdb mirrors the immuneACCESS table, restricted to in-frame sequences. Some clones are absent from its copies; in checked studies, under half trace to an unresolved V gene, and the reason for the others is unknown. V and J calls and clone size are those listed in that table; D and trimming were worked out from the DNA. This sample has some 200,000 clones in its table, and about nine tenths of those were observed once. The ten largest clonotypes hold approximately 2.2% of the sample.

The receptor chain draws on TRBV18 and TRBJ2-7, and TRBD2 matches 9 of the central bases. The sample was PBMCs or T cells enriched from blood (not recorded which). The receptor's source is a woman aged 30 to 39 who had recovered from COVID-19. The DNA reads TGTGCCAGCTCACCACCTAGCGGGAGTAGGGCCTACGAGCAGTACTTC. The resulting protein is CASSPPSGSRAYEQYF.